A selection of T cell receptor beta chains follows, all from one sample in a study of blood T cell repertoires in COVID-19. Sequencing was performed with immunoSEQ multiplex PCR; in TCRdb, only in-frame clones are kept and a portion is missing. The repertoire holds 15,000 to 20,000 clones, over 80% seen once, with roughly 15% in the top ten. Sequencing used peripheral blood. These receptors all stem from a human donor in a cohort sampled during active COVID-19. Each CDR3 is given with its conserved first and last residue. Each record gives: V gene, clone size, J gene, D gene, CDR3 DNA, CDR3 protein. A D gene is named only where the DNA matches it firmly. Expanded clones get a size class; other rows say once, few or many, or leave the size out.

TRBV9	.	TRBJ2-2	TRBD2	TGTGCCAGCAGCGTAGATGGTCTAGCGGGAGCCCTGAGGGCCGGGGAGCTGTTTTTT	CASSVDGLAGALRAGELFF
TRBV4-2	.	TRBJ1-3	TRBD1	TGTGCCAGCAGCCAAGTTACAGGGGCTGGAAACACCATATATTTT	CASSQVTGAGNTIYF
TRBV7-2	.	TRBJ1-1	.	TGTGCCAGCAGCTCCCGTACGGGGTGGCCTGAAGCTTTCTTT	CASSSRTGWPEAFF
TRBV7-8	.	TRBJ2-7	.	TGTGCCAGCAGCTTTGTTAGGAGCTCCTACGAGCAGTACTTC	CASSFVRSSYEQYF
TRBV21-1	.	TRBJ2-7	.	TGTGCCAGCAGCGGTGTAAGCGACCAGTACTTC	CASSGVSDQYF
TRBV10-3	.	TRBJ2-7	TRBD1	TGTGCCATCAGTAAAAACAGGGGCTACGAGCAGTACTTC	CAISKNRGYEQYF
TRBV20-1	.	TRBJ2-6	.	TGCAGTGCTAGTGCGGGGGCCAACGTCCTGACTTTC	CSASAGANVLTF
TRBV28	.	TRBJ1-1	TRBD1	TGTGCCAGCGAAAGGGGGCGAGGAGGAAGAACTGAAGCTTTCTTT	CASERGRGGRTEAFF
TRBV19	.	TRBJ2-2	.	TGTGCCAGTAACATCCCTATTGGAGGGAGTAACACCGGGGAGCTGTTTTTT	CASNIPIGGSNTGELFF
TRBV6-2/TRBV6-3	.	TRBJ1-3	.	TGTGCCAGCAGTGGAGCGGTACGCTCTGGAAACACCATATATTTT	CASSGAVRSGNTIYF
TRBV11-3	few	TRBJ2-7	TRBD1	TGTGCCAGCAGCCTGGGGACAGGGTCCACCTACGAGCAGTACTTC	CASSLGTGSTYEQYF
TRBV25-1	.	TRBJ2-1	.	TGTGCCAGCAGTGCCCGAGGGGGTGGAGATGAGCAGTTCTTC	CASSARGGGDEQFF
TRBV7-9	.	TRBJ2-7	TRBD2	TGTGCCAGCAGCAACTCTCGGGACGGGGGGGTCTACGAGCAGTACTTC	CASSNSRDGGVYEQYF
TRBV28	.	TRBJ1-1	.	TGTGCCAGCATGGTTTCGAGGGGGATCAACACTGAAGCTTTCTTT	CASMVSRGINTEAFF
TRBV6-2/TRBV6-3	.	TRBJ2-5	.	TGTGCCAGCAGTTACCGATCCGGAGAGACCCAGTACTTC	CASSYRSGETQYF
TRBV6-2/TRBV6-3	.	TRBJ2-7	.	TGTGCCAGCAGTCCCCTGTCCGGGAGCTACTACGAGCAGTACTTC	CASSPLSGSYYEQYF
TRBV19	.	TRBJ2-7	TRBD2	TGTGCCAGTAGTGCCCTCGGGACTAGCGGGAGCTACGAGCAGTACTTC	CASSALGTSGSYEQYF
TRBV9	few	TRBJ2-2	.	TGTGCCAGCAGCCCCACGCCACTCCCAGGCGCCACCGGGGAGCTGTTTTTT	CASSPTPLPGATGELFF
TRBV5-1	.	TRBJ2-5	TRBD2	TGCGCCAGCAGCCCCGGGGCGGGGGGACAAGAGACCCAGTACTTC	CASSPGAGGQETQYF
TRBV19	.	TRBJ2-2	.	TGTGCCAGTAGCCCTTATAGCGGGAACACCGGGGAGCTGTTTTTT	CASSPYSGNTGELFF
TRBV7-9	.	TRBJ1-1	TRBD1	TGTGCCAGCAGCTTTGGGACAGGGTACACTGAAGCTTTCTTT	CASSFGTGYTEAFF
TRBV6-5	.	TRBJ1-2	.	TGTGCCAGCAGTTACGCGGATCACTATGGCTACACCTTC	CASSYADHYGYTF
TRBV28	.	TRBJ2-7	TRBD2	TGTGCCAGCAGTTCAAGGACTAGCTTGAGCTCCTACGAGCAGTACTTC	CASSSRTSLSSYEQYF
TRBV12-3/TRBV12-4	.	TRBJ1-3	.	TGTGCCAGCCAAGGGGCGGGAAACACCATATATTTT	CASQGAGNTIYF
TRBV15	.	TRBJ2-3	TRBD1	TGTGCCACCAGCCGCGAACAGGGGAAACGCACAGATACGCAGTATTTT	CATSREQGKRTDTQYF
TRBV28	.	TRBJ1-2	TRBD1	TGTGCCAGCAGGGGCGGACAGGGCAACTATGGCTACACCTTC	CASRGGQGNYGYTF
TRBV4-3	.	TRBJ2-7	.	TGCGCCAGCAGCCAAGAGACCGGAGGCTACGAGCAGTACTTC	CASSQETGGYEQYF
TRBV9	.	TRBJ1-2	TRBD1	TGTGCCAGCAGCGTAGTGTCAGGGGGCCGTGGCTACACCTTC	CASSVVSGGRGYTF
TRBV2	.	TRBJ2-6	TRBD1	TGTGCCAGCAGTAGGGGACAGGGGGGGACCAACGTCCTGACTTTC	CASSRGQGGTNVLTF
TRBV30	.	TRBJ1-4	.	TGTGCCTGGAGTATTCGGGAAAAACTGTTTTTT	CAWSIREKLFF
TRBV9	few	TRBJ1-1	.	TGTGCCAGCAGCGTAGGCAGGGTCGGAGACACTGAAGCTTTCTTT	CASSVGRVGDTEAFF
TRBV9	.	TRBJ1-3	.	TGTGCCAGCAGCTCTGGACAGACGAGCTCTGGAAACACCATATATTTT	CASSSGQTSSGNTIYF
TRBV29-1	once	TRBJ2-3	TRBD2	TGCAGCATACACCCGGGACTAGCGGGGGGGGGAGATACGCAGTATTTT	CSIHPGLAGGGDTQYF
TRBV7-2	.	TRBJ1-4	TRBD1	TGTGCCAGCAGCTCGACAGGGGTGGCGGTCGGTGAAAAACTGTTTTTT	CASSSTGVAVGEKLFF
TRBV29-1	.	TRBJ2-7	.	TGCAGCGTACGGGACAACTCCGAGCAGTACTTC	CSVRDNSEQYF
TRBV10-2	.	TRBJ2-5	TRBD2	TGCGCCAGCAGTGTCGGGTTAGCGGGGACCCAAGAGACCCAGTACTTC	CASSVGLAGTQETQYF
TRBV28	.	TRBJ1-2	.	TGTGCCAGCAGTTTATCCGGGGTTGGCTACACCTTC	CASSLSGVGYTF
TRBV19	few	TRBJ2-2	.	TGTGCCAGTAGATTCGGGGTGTCCGGGGAGCTGTTTTTT	CASRFGVSGELFF
TRBV5-8	.	TRBJ1-2	.	TGTGCCAGCAGCTCCTCCAGGGGACATATCTATGGCTACACCTTC	CASSSSRGHIYGYTF
TRBV5-8	.	TRBJ2-7	TRBD1	TGTGCCAGCAGCTTGGTCCTCCAAAATTGGGACAGGGACCACGAGCAGTACTTC	CASSLVLQNWDRDHEQYF
TRBV7-2	.	TRBJ2-1	.	TGTGCCAGCAGCCAAGGGACAAACAATGAGCAGTTCTTC	CASSQGTNNEQFF
TRBV28	.	TRBJ1-1	.	TGTGCCAGCAGTTTACCCCAGGGGATTAACACTGAAGCTTTCTTT	CASSLPQGINTEAFF
TRBV28	.	TRBJ2-1	TRBD2	TGTGCCAGCAGTTTGTCCCGGACTAGCGGGACCTCCAATGAGCAGTTCTTC	CASSLSRTSGTSNEQFF
TRBV5-1	.	TRBJ1-4	TRBD1	TGCGCCAGCAGCGGGACAGGGTTATCTAATGAAAAACTGTTTTTT	CASSGTGLSNEKLFF
TRBV6-6	.	TRBJ1-5	TRBD1	TGTGCCAGCAGCCTGCTGGGACAGGGAAATCAGCCCCAGCATTTT	CASSLLGQGNQPQHF
TRBV5-6	.	TRBJ1-2	TRBD1	TGTGCCAGCAGCTCCGGGACAGGGACCTATGGCTACACCTTC	CASSSGTGTYGYTF
TRBV24-1	.	TRBJ2-1	TRBD2	TGTGCCACCAGCGCTCCGGGACTAGCGGGATCGGGGGAGCAGTTCTTC	CATSAPGLAGSGEQFF
TRBV19	few	TRBJ2-6	TRBD2	TGTGCCAGTAAAGAAGCGGGAGATGGGGCCAACGTCCTGACTTTC	CASKEAGDGANVLTF
TRBV19	.	TRBJ2-1	TRBD2	TGTGCCAGTAGTATAGGGGGGACTAGCGGTTACAATGAGCAGTTCTTC	CASSIGGTSGYNEQFF
TRBV7-6	.	TRBJ2-2	.	TGTGCCAGCAGCTTATTCGCGGGGGAGCTGTTTTTT	CASSLFAGELFF
TRBV7-6	.	TRBJ2-2	TRBD2	TGTGCCAGCAGCTTAGAATCTAGCGGAGGTACCGGGGAGCTGTTTTTT	CASSLESSGGTGELFF
TRBV29-1	few	TRBJ2-2	.	TGCAGCGTGAAGTCCGGGAGGAACACCGGGGAGCTGTTTTTT	CSVKSGRNTGELFF
TRBV10-2	.	TRBJ2-7	TRBD2	TGCGCCAGCAGTGAGAGACTAGCGGGTACCTACGAGCAGTACTTC	CASSERLAGTYEQYF
TRBV6-6	.	TRBJ1-4	TRBD1	TGTGCCAGCAGAACTACAGGGGGCGGAAGGAATGAAAAACTGTTTTTT	CASRTTGGGRNEKLFF
TRBV6-2/TRBV6-3	.	TRBJ1-5	.	TGTGCCAGCAGTTTCCTTTCGGCGGGGGGGAATCAGCCCCAGCATTTT	CASSFLSAGGNQPQHF
TRBV28	.	TRBJ1-5	TRBD1	TGTGCCAGCAGCCAAAACCCCAAATCAGGGGGGATTGTCAATCAGCCCCAGCATTTT	CASSQNPKSGGIVNQPQHF
TRBV19	.	TRBJ2-6	.	TGTGCCAGTAGTCGACAAAGATCTGGGGCCAACGTCCTGACTTTC	CASSRQRSGANVLTF